Described below is a single T cell receptor beta chain sequence and its context. This CDR3 is built from 12 residues. The germline V gene has CDR1 SGHTA and CDR2 FQGNSA. Trimming stripped 5 bases from V and 6 bases from J, with 10 bases between. This sample stems from a study of shared clonotypes between healthy human individuals. This table comes from immunoSEQ multiplex PCR, and its TCRdb copy is limited to in-frame clones, with some not included. Altogether some 1,600,000 clones are present, approximately 98% being singletons, with the ten largest covering roughly 0.45%. Sequenced: naive CD4+ T cells sorted from blood. The subset was: CD45RA+ positively selected. The receptor's source is a young man in good health. The chain links TRBV7-2 to TRBJ1-1; unclear D gene. CDR3 loop: CASSQAWSEAFF. The CDR3 bases are TGTGCCAGCAGCCAAGCTTGGTCTGAAGCTTTCTTT.